These 15 T cell receptor beta chains share one sample of origin, sequenced in a study of blood T cell repertoires in COVID-19. Sequencing was performed with immunoSEQ multiplex PCR; in TCRdb, only in-frame clones are kept and a portion is missing. This sample has nearly 95,000 clones; approximately 87% occur once, and the top ten carry around 7%. Sequencing was performed on peripheral blood. All receptors derive from a human donor with acute or convalescent COVID-19. The donor label of this sample is uncertain.

The genes are TRBV30 and TRBJ1-2; tentatively, D is TRBD1 (6 bases). The CDR3 loop spans 13 amino acids. V lost 1 base and J lost 7, with 13 bases in between. Germline values: CDR1 GTSNPN, CDR2 SVGIG (reference sequence). CDR3 in amino acids: CAWSGGGGAGYTF. CDR3 coding DNA: TGTGCCTGGAGTGGAGGGGGAGGGGCTGGCTACACCTTC.

This rearrangement joins TRBV6-6 to TRBJ1-4; weak D call: TRBD1 (5 bases). Trimming left V 2 bases short and J 4 bases short, with 8 bases between. Germline V gene lookup returns CDR1 MNHNY and CDR2 SVGAGI (reference sequence). The CDR3 loop spans 14 amino acids. As DNA, the CDR3 is TGTGCCAGCAGTTACAGACAGAATAATGAAAAACTGTTTTTT. Its protein is CASSYRQNNEKLFF.

The J gene is TRBJ1-2, the V gene TRBV7-9, with D hard to call. Germline V gene data show CDR1 as SEHNR and CDR2 as FQNEAQ (reference sequence). Trimming stripped 7 bases from V and 5 bases from J, with 17 bases between. This CDR3 is 14 amino acids long. CDR3 amino acids: CASTLGQLAYGYTF. CDR3 bases: TGTGCCAGCACCCTAGGTCAGCTGGCGTATGGCTACACCTTC.

The J gene is TRBJ2-7, the V gene TRBV4-1, with TRBD1 matching over 12 bases. CDR3 length: 15 amino acids. Germline-derived CDR1 and CDR2 are MGHRA and YSYEKL. Trimming cost V 4 bases and J 7 bases; bases outside gene matches: 8. The CDR3 is CASSRPGQGAGEQYF. CDR3 nucleotide sequence: TGCGCCAGCAGCCGTCCGGGACAGGGGGCGGGAGAGCAGTACTTC.

A few counts support this clone. This chain links TRBV29-1 with TRBJ2-2; D unclear. Per germline, CDR1 SQVTM and CDR2 ANQGSEA. V was trimmed by 0 bases and J by 6 bases, leaving 5 bases between them. This CDR3 spans 12 amino acids. CDR3 in DNA: TGCAGCGTTGAAGAGGGCTCCGGGGAGCTGTTTTTT. Its translation is CSVEEGSGELFF.

J is TRBJ1-2 and V is TRBV3-1 (or the pseudogene TRBV3-2); D is unclear. V was clipped by 2 bases and J by 3 bases, with 7 bases between them. This CDR3 comprises 13 residues. Germline lookup yields CDR1 LGHDT and CDR2 YNNKEL (reference sequence). As DNA, the CDR3 is TGTGCCAGCAGCCAAAACATTGACTATGGCTACACCTTC. Protein sequence: CASSQNIDYGYTF.

The chain employs TRBV5-5 and TRBJ2-7; D gene ambiguous. The CDR3 is made up of 15 amino acids. V gave up 4 bases and J gave up 0 bases, with 14 bases separating them. Germline values: CDR1 SGHKS, CDR2 YYEKEE (reference sequence). The CDR3 DNA sequence: TGTGCCAGCAGCGTTGGAGATCTCGGCTCCTACGAGCAGTACTTC. Its translation: CASSVGDLGSYEQYF.

The V call is TRBV19, the J call TRBJ2-2; no clear D. This CDR3 comprises 11 residues. CDR1 is LNHDA and CDR2 is SQIVND in the germline V gene (reference sequence). The ends were cut back, 6 bases at V and 7 bases at J, with 6 bases in the middle. The CDR3 loop is CASRSSGELFF. For the CDR3, the DNA is TGTGCCAGTAGGAGTAGCGGGGAGCTGTTTTTT.

The genes are TRBV5-1 and TRBJ1-2; D unresolved. The CDR3 has 14 residues. The V end was cut by 2 bases, the J end by 4 bases, with 12 bases between. Germline V lookup: CDR1 SGHRS, CDR2 YFSETQ. The CDR3 spells CASSFSQSSYGYTF. Here the CDR3 DNA reads TGCGCCAGCAGCTTCTCACAGTCAAGCTATGGCTACACCTTC.

V and J are TRBV19 and TRBJ1-3, with D possibly TRBD1 on 5 matching bases. Germline V gene sequence: CDR1 LNHDA, CDR2 SQIVND (reference sequence). The CDR3 is 15 residues long. Deletions cut 5 bases from V and 0 bases from J, with 11 bases between. In nucleotides, the CDR3 is TGTGCCAGTAGTTCAAGACAGAACTCTGGAAACACCATATATTTT. It codes for CASSSRQNSGNTIYF.

V usage is TRBV7-8 and J usage is TRBJ1-4; maybe TRBD1 (5 bases). V lost 4 bases, J lost 8 bases, and 20 bases lay in between. Germline V gene sequence: CDR1 SGHVS, CDR2 FQNEAQ. This CDR3 has 16 amino acids. The CDR3 reads CASSSGHAGGQEKLFF. In DNA, the CDR3 is TGTGCCAGCAGCTCGGGGCACGCCGGAGGGCAAGAAAAACTGTTTTTT.

CDR3 bases: TGTGCCTTATCCACCGGGACAGGGAGTTATTCACCCCTCCACTTT. This sequence encodes CALSTGTGSYSPLHF. This chain connects TRBV30 to TRBJ1-6; the match to TRBD1 covers 9 bases. CDR3 length equals 15 residues. Unmatched junction bases numbered 12, after V lost 7 bases and J lost 8 bases. Germline CDR1 GTSNPN, CDR2 SVGIG (reference sequence).

The chain joins TRBV14 to TRBJ1-2; D unclear. Germline V gives CDR1 SGHDN, CDR2 FVKESK. The CDR3 contains 16 residues. Trimming stripped 1 base from V and 1 base from J, with 13 bases between. The CDR3 DNA reads TGTGCCAGCAGCCAAGTGGTAACAGCAGATAACTATGGCTACACCTTC. The encoded protein is CASSQVVTADNYGYTF.

The chain carries TRBV11-2 and TRBJ1-1, with D possibly matching TRBD1 (6 bases). The CDR3 sequence is 14 residues long. The V gene's germline CDR1 is SGHAT and CDR2 FQNNGV. The germline V and J ends were trimmed by 7 bases and 0 bases, with 12 bases remaining between them. The CDR3 protein is CASTPDRMNTEAFF. The CDR3 DNA reads as TGTGCCAGCACCCCGGACAGAATGAACACTGAAGCTTTCTTT.

The sample holds one count of this clone. This rearrangement joins TRBV19 to TRBJ2-2; D is unclear. This CDR3 contains 12 residues. The V gene's germline CDR1 is LNHDA and CDR2 SQIVND (reference sequence). Trimming shortened V by 9 bases and J by 4 bases, and 9 bases separated the two germline ends. CDR3 region: CASSSVTGELFF. For the CDR3, the DNA is TGTGCCAGCTCCAGTGTCACCGGGGAGCTGTTTTTT.